These 26 T cell receptor beta chains were sequenced from one sample in a study of T-cell memory formation after mild COVID-19. TCRdb re-called the 5' RACE reads with MiXCR, one entry per CDR3 protein. Of hundreds of thousands of distinct CDR3 sequences in the sample, 25% were seen once. The sequenced sample was PBMCs or a T cell subset sorted from them (not recorded which). These TCRs come from an adult woman who had mild COVID-19 (a few samples of this study predate the infection). Cell type and time point are not known.

This rearrangement joins TRBV4-3 to TRBJ1-5; 7 bases align to TRBD1. CDR1 and CDR2 (germline): LGHNA, YSLEER. The J segment lost 6 bases and the V segment lost 2 bases, leaving 10 bases of the junction unmatched. This CDR3 region has 16 residues. CDR3 nucleotides: TGCGCCAGCAGCCAAAATGGTGAGGGGGCGAGTCAGCCCCAGCATTTT. This translates into CASSQNGEGASQPQHF.

This clonotype was counted only a few times. This rearrangement joins TRBV6-1 to TRBJ2-1; the match to TRBD2 covers 8 bases. With V trimmed by 3 bases and J by 2 bases, 6 bases remained unmatched. CDR1 is MNHNS, CDR2 SASEGT, per germline. The CDR3 spans 16 residues. The CDR3 DNA is TGTGCCAGCAGTGACCGGACTAGCAGAGCCTACAATGAGCAGTTCTTC. It translates to CASSDRTSRAYNEQFF.

In its sample, this clonotype was seen a few times. This rearrangement joins TRBV24-1 to TRBJ2-1, with TRBD2 identical over 9 bases. CDR3 length: 19 residues. Germline V gene sequence: CDR1 KGHDR, CDR2 SFDVKD. The ends lost 1 base at V and 0 bases at J; junction bases unmatched: 9. The CDR3 reads CATSDLSAGLAYSYNEQFF. CDR3 nucleotides: TGTGCCACCAGTGATTTATCGGCGGGACTAGCATACTCCTACAATGAGCAGTTCTTC.

This clonotype came up a few times. V usage is TRBV5-1 and J usage is TRBJ2-1; 12 bases align to TRBD2. The CDR3 has 19 amino acids. Looked up from germline, CDR1 is SGHRS and CDR2 is YFSETQ. The J segment lost 0 bases and the V segment lost 0 bases, leaving 7 bases of the junction unmatched. The CDR3 DNA is TGCGCCAGCAGCTTGGCCGGACTAGCGGGAATGGGCTCCTACAATGAGCAGTTCTTC. Protein product: CASSLAGLAGMGSYNEQFF. Based on the CDR3 plus reference TRBV5-1 and TRBJ2-1, the full variable domain is KAGVTQTPRYLIKTRGQQVTLSCSPISGHRSVSWYQQTPGQGLQFLFEYFSETQRNKGNFPGRFSGRQFSNSRSEMNVSTLELGDSALYLCASSLAGLAGMGSYNEQFFGPGTRLTVL.

The chain combines TRBV29-1 with TRBJ2-7; 10 nucleotides agree with TRBD2. Germline assignment: CDR1 SQVTM and CDR2 ANQGSEA. The CDR3 length is 13 residues. The V and J ends lost 6 bases and 2 bases, in that order; junction bases with no gene match: 4. CDR3 residues: CSVASGGAYEQYF. As DNA, the CDR3 is TGCAGCGTGGCTAGCGGGGGAGCCTACGAGCAGTACTTC.

This clonotype was seen ten or more times. This chain uses TRBV14 with TRBJ2-5; D call uncertain. Trimming shortened V by 6 bases and J by 4 bases, and 6 bases separated the two germline ends. Germline V gives CDR1 SGHDN, CDR2 FVKESK. This CDR3 is 11 amino acids long. The CDR3 coding sequence is TGTGCCAGCAGTCATAGAGAGACCCAGTACTTC. It is translated as CASSHRETQYF.

This clonotype was seen more than once but under ten times. The chain has TRBV6-5 and TRBJ1-1; 11 positions agree with TRBD1. The CDR3 extends over 17 amino acids. CDR1 is MNHEY and CDR2 is SVGAGI in the germline V gene. J was trimmed by 0 bases and V by 2 bases; bases with no gene match: 5. CDR3 residues: CASSYEGQGGMNTEAFF. The CDR3 bases are TGTGCCAGCAGTTACGAGGGACAGGGGGGGATGAACACTGAAGCTTTCTTT.

This clonotype was seen a handful of times. The chain combines TRBV4-2 with TRBJ2-5, with D tentatively TRBD1 (5 bases). Trimming took off 1 base at V and 0 bases at J, with 6 bases between the two ends. CDR1 is LGHNA, CDR2 YNFKEQ, per germline. CDR3 length: 14 amino acids. The CDR3 DNA is TGTGCCAGCAGCCAAGGGGGCGACCAAGAGACCCAGTACTTC. This gives the protein CASSQGGDQETQYF.

This clonotype showed up just a few times. V and J are TRBV7-6 and TRBJ2-1, with 10 positions matching TRBD1. This CDR3 region has 17 residues. Losses at the gene ends were 0 bases for V and 2 bases for J; bases not matched to a gene: 4. Per the germline V gene, CDR1 is SGHVS and CDR2 is FNYEAQ. The CDR3 loop reads CASSLAPGQGTYNEQFF. The CDR3 DNA sequence: TGTGCCAGCAGCTTAGCACCGGGACAGGGGACCTACAATGAGCAGTTCTTC.

This clonotype came up a few times. The chain recombines TRBV7-2 with TRBJ1-1; TRBD1 matches 7 bases. After removal of 4 bases from V and 0 bases from J, the junction contained 8 bases not matched to a gene. CDR1 and CDR2 (germline): SGHTA, FQGNSA. The CDR3 is 16 residues long. The CDR3 DNA reads TGTGCCAGCAGCTCTCAGGGGGGGGATATGAACACTGAAGCTTTCTTT. Protein sequence: CASSSQGGDMNTEAFF.

This chain links TRBV7-6 with TRBJ2-2, with 8 bases identical to TRBD2. In germline, CDR1 is SGHVS, CDR2 FNYEAQ. Trimming cost V 7 bases and J 0 bases; bases outside gene matches: 7. This CDR3 has 16 residues. CDR3 DNA sequence: TGTGCCAGCATGGACACGGGGGGGACGAACACCGGGGAGCTGTTTTTT. This sequence encodes CASMDTGGTNTGELFF. The entire variable domain, with the rest obtained from reference TRBV7-6 and TRBJ2-2, is as follows: GAGVSQSPRYKVTKRGQDVALRCDPISGHVSLYWYRQALGQGPEFLTYFNYEAQQDKSGLPNDRFSAERPEGSISTLTIQRTEQRDSAMYRCASMDTGGTNTGELFFGEGSRLTVL.

V is TRBV24-1 and J is TRBJ1-2; 7 bases are a match to TRBD1. The CDR3 has 14 amino acids. The J segment lost 5 bases and the V segment lost 3 bases, leaving 5 bases of the junction unmatched. Germline V gene data show CDR1 as KGHDR and CDR2 as SFDVKD. The CDR3 region is CATSDPTGQYGYTF. CDR3 coding DNA: TGTGCCACCAGTGATCCGACAGGGCAATATGGCTACACCTTC.

This clonotype showed up just a few times. J is TRBJ2-7 and V is TRBV20-1, with D possibly TRBD1 on 6 matching bases. V dropped 0 bases and J dropped 4 bases, with 13 bases sitting between them. The CDR3 has 14 amino acids. The V gene's germline CDR1 is DFQATT and CDR2 SNEGSKA (reference sequence). Written as DNA, the CDR3 is TGCAGTGCTAGAGATCGATTGACAGGATACGAGCAGTACTTC. Translation: CSARDRLTGYEQYF.

DNA of the CDR3: TGTGCCAGCAGCAAAAGGACTAGCGGGGGGAATGAGCAGTTCTTC. This translates into CASSKRTSGGNEQFF. The chain uses TRBV7-2 and TRBJ2-1, with 14 bases that match TRBD2. Germline assignment: CDR1 SGHTA and CDR2 FQGNSA. With V trimmed by 5 bases and J by 7 bases, 4 bases remained unmatched. The CDR3 is 15 residues long.

This chain uses TRBV3-1 with TRBJ2-7; D may be TRBD2 (6 bases). CDR1 LGHDT and CDR2 YNNKEL come from the germline V gene (reference sequence). V was clipped by 4 bases and J by 3 bases, with 16 bases between them. The length of the CDR3 is 15 residues. The CDR3 reads CASSPRLVLYYEQYF. In DNA form, the CDR3 reads TGTGCCAGCAGCCCGCGACTAGTACTATACTACGAGCAGTACTTC.

This clonotype was detected only a few times. This chain uses TRBV12-3 or TRBV12-4 with TRBJ2-1; 8 positions match TRBD1. V gave up 6 bases and J gave up 13 bases; unmatched junction bases: 11. This CDR3 has 13 residues. The CDR3 reads CASSAGGGLLQFF. The CDR3 bases are TGTGCCAGCAGCGCAGGGGGCGGGTTACTTCAGTTCTTC.

The CDR3 loop reads CAGRSGRVNTGELFF. Written as DNA, the CDR3 is TGTGCCGGTAGGAGCGGGAGGGTTAACACCGGGGAGCTGTTTTTT. The chain couples TRBV6-2 or TRBV6-3 to TRBJ2-2; TRBD2 agrees at 10 bases. Looked up from germline, CDR1 is MNHEY and CDR2 is SVGEGT. This CDR3 is 15 amino acids long. The V segment lost 11 bases and the J segment 2 bases; nucleotides outside the gene matches: 8.

The CDR3 coding sequence is TGTGCCAGCTCACGCCCCGGACAGGGGAACACTGAAGCTTTCTTT. Protein: CASSRPGQGNTEAFF. This chain links TRBV18 with TRBJ1-1; TRBD1 agrees at 8 bases. V shed 4 bases and J 1 base; nucleotides not matched to a gene: 5. CDR1 KGHSH and CDR2 LQKENI come from the germline V gene. The CDR3 runs to 15 residues.

The chain is built from TRBV6-5 and TRBJ1-1, with D unclear. Trimming removed 0 bases at V and 2 bases at J, with 10 bases between. In germline, CDR1 is MNHEY, CDR2 SVGAGI. The CDR3 contains 15 residues. The CDR3 DNA follows: TGTGCCAGCAGTTACTCTGAATCCAGAAACACTGAAGCTTTCTTT. Protein: CASSYSESRNTEAFF.

This clonotype was counted between two and nine times. The J gene is TRBJ1-1, the V gene TRBV18; D gene ambiguous. Germline CDR1 reads KGHSH; CDR2 reads LQKENI. The CDR3 sequence is 14 residues long. Trimming removed 0 bases at V and 5 bases at J, with 10 bases between. The CDR3 coding sequence is TGTGCCAGCTCACCACCGAACAAAGGGACTGAAGCTTTCTTT. Translating it yields CASSPPNKGTEAFF.

This clonotype came up many times. The chain recombines TRBV29-1 with TRBJ2-7, with 10 bases lining up with TRBD2. Germline V CDR1 and CDR2: SQVTM, ANQGSEA. V was clipped by 5 bases and J by 6 bases; unmatched bases: 10. The CDR3 has 14 amino acids. This chain's CDR3 is CSVTSSGSRFEQYF. Here the CDR3 DNA reads TGCAGCGTTACCTCTAGCGGGAGTAGGTTCGAGCAGTACTTC.

This clonotype was seen only a few times. V gene TRBV7-6 combines with J gene TRBJ2-5; TRBD2 matches at 11 bases. Unmatched junction bases numbered 12, after V lost 5 bases and J lost 4 bases. The CDR3 runs to 17 residues. The germline gives CDR1 SGHVS, CDR2 FNYEAQ. The CDR3 region has the DNA TGTGCCAGCAGCCCGGGACTAGCGGTATTTGTTGGAGAGACCCAGTACTTC. Protein product: CASSPGLAVFVGETQYF.

This clonotype was seen just once. The chain carries TRBV7-8 and TRBJ2-3, with D perhaps matching TRBD2 (5 bases). Trimming left V 8 bases short and J 0 bases short, with 15 bases between. The CDR3 spans 15 residues. Looked up from germline, CDR1 is SGHVS and CDR2 is FQNEAQ. CDR3 coding DNA: TGTGCCAGCGCCACTAGGGTTTTCAGCACAGATACGCAGTATTTT. Translated: CASATRVFSTDTQYF.

This sequence joins TRBV20-1 and TRBJ2-3, with D hard to call. CDR1 DFQATT and CDR2 SNEGSKA come from the germline V gene (reference sequence). V lost 3 bases and J 11 bases, leaving 15 bases between the germline ends. This CDR3 region has 12 residues. This CDR3 reads CSASMSGNLQYF. CDR3 coding DNA: TGCAGTGCTAGCATGTCGGGTAATCTGCAGTATTTT.

This chain uses TRBV12-3 or TRBV12-4 with TRBJ2-3; the D gene could be TRBD1 or TRBD2 (5 bases each). The germline V and J ends were trimmed by 8 bases and 0 bases, with 27 bases remaining between them. The CDR3 totals 19 residues. The CDR3 reads CASSLSHLTGTVSTDTQYF. CDR3 DNA sequence: TGTGCCAGCTCCCTTTCCCATCTAACCGGGACCGTTAGCACAGATACGCAGTATTTT.

This clonotype was found a few times. The chain recombines TRBV21-1 with TRBJ2-7; the D call of TRBD2 is as the table states it, not checked on the DNA. TRBV21-1 is a pseudogene segment. CDR3 length: 17 residues. The CDR3 protein is CASSKEWVRREHDEQYF. The CDR3, as DNA: TGTGCCAGCAGCAAAGAGTGGGTCAGAAGGGAGCACGACGAGCAGTACTTC.